This TCR beta chain was retrieved from a study of shared T cell receptors in the human thymus. Using immunoSEQ multiplex PCR, the repertoire was profiled, and TCRdb retains in-frame clones only, with some absent. The sample records roughly 700,000 clones, approximately 87% being singletons. The same specimen was also included in a second study, on human thymus T cells.

The specimen was thymocytes. The clonotype was recovered from a boy less than two years old with a congenital heart defect.

CDR3 DNA sequence: TGCGCCAGCAGCAGACTAGCGATCGACAATGAGCAGTTCTTC. Translated: CASSRLAIDNEQFF. The chain links TRBV4-3 to TRBJ2-1, with 8 bases matching TRBD2. Per the germline V gene, CDR1 is LGHNA and CDR2 is YSLEER. CDR3 size: 14 residues. Losses at the gene ends were 5 bases for V and 5 bases for J; bases not matched to a gene: 5.